A single sample is the source of the 8 T cell receptor beta chains below, sequenced in a study of blood T cell repertoires in COVID-19 (dated by TCRdb to the early 2020s). The library came from the immunoSEQ multiplex PCR assay. TCRdb limited this immuneACCESS table to in-frame rearrangements with V and J called. A share of clones is missing; checked studies link under half to unresolved V genes, and the rest is unexplained. The sample records under 150,000 clones, 81% of which are singletons. The top ten clones comprise approximately 9.1% of the sample. Sequenced: peripheral blood. The origin of the receptors is a woman aged 55 to 70 with active or convalescent COVID-19.

This sequence joins TRBV7-9 and TRBJ1-1; D call uncertain. The ends were cut back, 3 bases at V and 5 bases at J, with 7 bases in the middle. CDR3 length: 12 amino acids. Germline CDR1 SEHNR, CDR2 FQNEAQ (reference sequence). The CDR3 spells CASSFRQTEAFF. CDR3 DNA sequence: TGTGCCAGCAGCTTCCGTCAGACTGAAGCTTTCTTT.

This clone was detected only once. The chain combines TRBV28 with TRBJ1-5, with D unresolved. The CDR3 runs to 13 residues. The V end lost 5 bases, the J end lost 6 bases, and 11 bases lay between the germline ends. Germline values: CDR1 MDHEN, CDR2 SYDVKM. Here the CDR3 DNA reads TGTGCCAGCAGTAACCGGGAGATTCAGCCCCAGCATTTT. Translating it yields CASSNREIQPQHF.

The genes are TRBV7-8 and TRBJ1-5; TRBD1 aligns across 7 bases. This CDR3 contains 15 residues. V dropped 1 base and J dropped 4; count of bases not matched to a gene: 4. The V gene's germline CDR1 is SGHVS and CDR2 FQNEAQ. The CDR3 region is CASSLEGRGNQPQHF. The CDR3 nucleotides are TGTGCCAGCAGCTTAGAGGGCAGGGGGAATCAGCCCCAGCATTTT.

The chain links TRBV3-1 (or the pseudogene TRBV3-2) to TRBJ2-3; 7 bases fit TRBD2. Unmatched junction bases numbered 4, after V lost 0 bases and J lost 1 base. CDR1 and CDR2 (germline): LGHDT, YNNKEL (reference sequence). The CDR3 contains 16 residues. The CDR3 protein is CASSQDTGRGTDTQYF. The CDR3 nucleotides are TGTGCCAGCAGCCAAGACACGGGGAGGGGCACAGATACGCAGTATTTT.

The V gene is TRBV12-5, the J gene TRBJ2-7, with D possibly matching TRBD1 (6 bases). Trimming took off 2 bases at V and 5 bases at J, with 10 bases between the two ends. Looked up from germline, CDR1 is LGHNT and CDR2 is FRNRAP. The CDR3 totals 13 residues. This CDR3 is CASGLTGYDEQYF. The CDR3 DNA reads TGTGCTAGTGGTTTGACAGGGTACGACGAGCAGTACTTC.

The V and J genes are TRBV6-1 and TRBJ1-1, with 10 bases identical to TRBD1. The CDR3 has 12 amino acids. Germline CDR1 and CDR2: MNHNS and SASEGT. J was trimmed by 3 bases and V by 11 bases; bases with no gene match: 3. The CDR3 loop is CACGQGDTEAFF. The DNA of the CDR3 is TGTGCCTGCGGACAGGGGGACACTGAAGCTTTCTTT.

The V gene is TRBV5-1, the J gene TRBJ1-5; no clear D. The V gene lost 4 bases and the J gene lost 1 base, with 12 bases spanning the gap. CDR1 SGHRS and CDR2 YFSETQ come from the germline V gene. This CDR3 contains 15 residues. The CDR3: CASSLDHSSNQPQHF. CDR3 in DNA: TGCGCCAGCAGCCTGGACCACTCGAGCAATCAGCCCCAGCATTTT.

This clone was recorded only once. This chain connects TRBV6-5 to TRBJ1-4; tentative D call: TRBD1 (5 bases). The CDR3 totals 14 residues. Germline CDR1 MNHEY, CDR2 SVGAGI. The V and J ends lost 6 bases and 6 bases respectively, with 14 bases between them. In DNA form, the CDR3 reads TGTGCCAGCAGGTTGGGGGGAACCGATGAAAAACTGTTTTTT. Its translation: CASRLGGTDEKLFF.